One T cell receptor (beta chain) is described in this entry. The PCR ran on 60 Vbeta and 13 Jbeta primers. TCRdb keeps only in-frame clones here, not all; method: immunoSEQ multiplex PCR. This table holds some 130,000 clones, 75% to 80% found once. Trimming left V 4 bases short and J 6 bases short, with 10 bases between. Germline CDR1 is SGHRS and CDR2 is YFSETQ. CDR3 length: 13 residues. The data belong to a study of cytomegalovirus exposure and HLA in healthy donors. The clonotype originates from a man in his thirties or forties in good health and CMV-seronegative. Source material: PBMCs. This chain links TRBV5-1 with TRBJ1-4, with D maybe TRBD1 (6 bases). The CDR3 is CASSRDTDEKLFF. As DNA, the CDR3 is TGCGCCAGCAGCCGGGACACAGATGAAAAACTGTTTTTT.